The 22 T cell receptor beta chains below were found in one sample sequenced in a study of CD8 T cells in Susac syndrome. The RNA, about 0.45 to 1 ug, was put through reverse transcription using random hexamers. TCRdb passed the immunoSEQ multiplex PCR reads through MiXCR, listing each CDR3 protein once. The data contain over 70,000 distinct CDR3 sequences, 95% to 96% of them singletons. Sequencing input: CD8+ T cells from PBMCs. The receptor source for this set is a human donor with Susac syndrome.

The chain is built from TRBV18 and TRBJ2-5; 10 bases match TRBD2. With V trimmed by 0 bases and J by 5 bases, 3 bases remained unmatched. This CDR3 region has 15 residues. CDR1 and CDR2 from the germline V gene are KGHSH and LQKENI. The chain's CDR3 is CASSPPGLAMETQYF. The CDR3 DNA sequence: TGTGCCAGCTCACCACCGGGACTAGCGATGGAGACCCAGTACTTC.

The chain carries TRBV29-1 and TRBJ1-5, with D possibly matching TRBD1 (5 bases). This CDR3 contains 13 residues. V shed 0 bases and J shed 5 bases, with 8 bases lying between them. Germline V gene sequence: CDR1 SQVTM, CDR2 ANQGSEA. The CDR3 DNA reads TGCAGCGTTGAAGAGGGGGGGGATCAGCCCCAGCATTTT. Translation gives CSVEEGGDQPQHF.

The chain uses TRBV5-4 and TRBJ2-3; a weak D match, TRBD1 (6 bases). The V and J ends lost 4 bases and 2 bases respectively, with 17 bases between them. The CDR3 length is 16 residues. Per germline, CDR1 SGHNT and CDR2 YYREEE (reference sequence). CDR3 in DNA: TGTGCCAGCAGCCCTGAAGGGCAGGGGTACACAGATACGCAGTATTTT. Amino acid sequence: CASSPEGQGYTDTQYF.

The V call is TRBV13, the J call TRBJ1-1; possibly TRBD1 for D (6 bases). Germline V lookup: CDR1 PRHDT, CDR2 FYEKMQ (reference sequence). CDR3 length: 14 residues. Trimming took 8 bases from V and 0 from J, leaving 13 bases between them. CDR3 protein: CASVQGTMNTEAFF. The CDR3 DNA is TGTGCCAGCGTCCAGGGGACCATGAACACTGAAGCTTTCTTT. The full variable domain, with the rest looked up from reference TRBV13 and TRBJ1-1, is AAGVIQSPRHLIKEKRETATLKCYPIPRHDTVYWYQQGPGQDPQFLISFYEKMQSDKGSIPDRFSAQQFSDYHSELNMSSLELGDSALYFCASVQGTMNTEAFFGQGTRLTVV.

The chain recombines TRBV5-6 with TRBJ1-4; no reliable D call. V lost 0 bases and J lost 8, with 8 bases in between. CDR3 length: 13 residues. Germline V gene data show CDR1 as SGHDT and CDR2 as YYEEEE. CDR3 sequence (DNA): TGTGCCAGCAGCTTGGCCGGGGTCGAAAAACTGTTTTTT. This gives the protein CASSLAGVEKLFF.

The chain couples TRBV15 to TRBJ1-6; 7 nucleotides line up with TRBD1. Germline CDR1 and CDR2: LNHNV and YYDKDF (reference sequence). The CDR3 is 17 residues long. The trim removed 0 bases at V and 7 bases at J, leaving 9 bases unmatched. In DNA, the CDR3 is TGTGCCACCAGCAGAGACCCAAGACAGGGAGGCAATTCACCCCTCCACTTT. Translating it yields CATSRDPRQGGNSPLHF.

The chain couples TRBV20-1 to TRBJ2-3; TRBD2 might be the D (5 bases). CDR1 and CDR2 from the germline V gene are DFQATT and SNEGSKA (reference sequence). V lost 4 bases, J lost 5 bases, and 13 bases lay in between. The CDR3 is 13 amino acids. CDR3 amino acids: CSATGFAGDTQYF. The CDR3 DNA is TGCAGTGCTACAGGCTTTGCGGGAGATACGCAGTATTTT.

The V gene is TRBV30, the J gene TRBJ1-2, with a weak D call TRBD1 (5 bases). V gave up 5 bases and J gave up 5 bases, with 9 bases separating them. Germline lookup yields CDR1 GTSNPN and CDR2 SVGIG (reference sequence). The CDR3 has 11 residues. CDR3 region: CAWDSDYGYTF. The DNA for the CDR3 is TGTGCCTGGGACAGTGATTATGGCTACACCTTC.

The chain uses TRBV15 and TRBJ2-1; 10 bases match TRBD2. The length of the CDR3 is 17 residues. CDR1 and CDR2 from the germline V gene are LNHNV and YYDKDF (reference sequence). V lost 0 bases to trimming and J lost 5 bases; unmatched junction nucleotides: 7. The DNA for the CDR3 is TGTGCCACCAGCAGAGACCCCAGCGGGGGGGCGAACAATGAGCAGTTCTTC. Amino acid sequence: CATSRDPSGGANNEQFF.

The V and J genes are TRBV29-1 and TRBJ1-5; D ambiguous. V lost 6 bases to trimming and J lost 3 bases, with 12 bases between them. The CDR3 has 13 residues. Germline loops: CDR1 SQVTM, CDR2 ANQGSEA. CDR3 in DNA: TGCAGCGTGACCCAGGAAAACAATCAGCCCCAGCATTTT. Translation gives CSVTQENNQPQHF.

This clonotype was detected once. J is TRBJ2-7 and V is TRBV7-2, with a weak D call TRBD2 (6 bases). The CDR3 has 15 amino acids. Germline lookup yields CDR1 SGHTA and CDR2 FQGNSA. V lost 7 bases and J 0 bases, leaving 16 bases between the germline ends. The CDR3 sequence: CASTAYRGLSYEQYF. The CDR3 DNA reads as TGTGCCAGCACCGCTTACCGGGGACTCTCCTACGAGCAGTACTTC.

The sample holds one count of this clonotype. The V call is TRBV2, the J call TRBJ2-2; 9 nucleotides agree with TRBD2. The CDR3 covers 17 residues. Germline values: CDR1 SNHLY, CDR2 FYNNEI. V lost 6 bases and J lost 1; bases outside the gene matches: 9. The CDR3 DNA reads as TGTGCCAGCAGGGGGTCTCGAGCGGGGGGGAACACCGGGGAGCTGTTTTTT. It specifies CASRGSRAGGNTGELFF.

The CDR3 nucleotides read TGCAGTGCTAGAGATTTTAGGGGTCCTAGGTCCAGCAATCAGCCCCAGCATTTT. This encodes CSARDFRGPRSSNQPQHF. The rearrangement uses TRBV20-1 and TRBJ1-5; possible D gene TRBD1, 5 bases. There are 18 residues in the CDR3. Germline CDR1 reads DFQATT; CDR2 reads SNEGSKA (reference sequence). Deletions cut 0 bases from V and 1 base from J, with 19 bases between.

This rearrangement joins TRBV20-1 to TRBJ2-5; maybe TRBD1 (5 bases). Trimming took off 6 bases at V and 1 base at J, with 9 bases between the two ends. CDR1 is DFQATT, CDR2 SNEGSKA, per germline (reference sequence). The CDR3 covers 12 residues. The CDR3 nucleotides are TGCAGTGCCAGACAGCCCCAAGAGACCCAGTACTTC. Translation: CSARQPQETQYF.

This clonotype was observed once. V gene TRBV10-3 combines with J gene TRBJ2-7; no clear D. In germline, CDR1 is ENHRY, CDR2 SYGVKD. This CDR3 spans 15 amino acids. V lost 0 bases and J lost 2, with 11 bases in between. The CDR3 nucleotides read TGTGCCATCAGTGAGTCGAAAGGCAGCACCTACGAGCAGTACTTC. It translates to CAISESKGSTYEQYF.

The chain joins TRBV12-3 or TRBV12-4 to TRBJ2-5; 8 nucleotides match TRBD1. This CDR3 has 20 amino acids. V trimming: 3 bases; J trimming: 0 bases; junction bases outside the gene matches: 18. This chain's CDR3 is CASSFPAGTGGGKYQETQYF. The DNA for the CDR3 is TGTGCCAGCAGTTTCCCCGCCGGGACAGGAGGGGGGAAATACCAAGAGACCCAGTACTTC.

CDR3 residues: CASSVLSTNYGYTF. The CDR3 DNA is TGTGCCAGCAGCGTGTTAAGCACTAACTATGGCTACACCTTC. This chain joins TRBV9 and TRBJ1-2, with no clear D. This CDR3 spans 14 amino acids. V gave up 2 bases and J gave up 0 bases, with 8 bases separating them. Germline V gene data show CDR1 as SGDLS and CDR2 as YYNGEE.

This chain uses TRBV14 with TRBJ1-2; 8 bases fit TRBD1. Trimming at V came to 4 bases and at J to 8 bases, leaving 3 bases not matched to a gene. Germline CDR1 is SGHDN and CDR2 is FVKESK. This CDR3 has 12 amino acids. This chain's CDR3 is CASSRGQGGYTF. The CDR3 region has the DNA TGTGCCAGCAGCCGCGGACAGGGCGGCTACACCTTC. Drawing the rest from reference TRBV14 and TRBJ1-2, the complete variable domain is EAGVTQFPSHSVIEKGQTVTLRCDPISGHDNLYWYRRVMGKEIKFLLHFVKESKQDESGMPNNRFLAERTGGTYSTLKVQPAELEDSGVYFCASSRGQGGYTFGSGTRLTVV.

This chain uses TRBV7-2 with TRBJ2-1; 9 nucleotides match TRBD1. Germline CDR1 SGHTA, CDR2 FQGNSA. This CDR3 has 16 residues. Trimming took 2 bases from V and 4 from J; bases not matched to a gene: 6. The CDR3 region is CASSLNRGRTYNEQFF. CDR3 coding DNA: TGTGCCAGCAGCTTAAACAGGGGGCGCACATACAATGAGCAGTTCTTC. Complete variable domain (other parts from reference TRBV7-2 and TRBJ2-1): GAGVSQSPSNKVTEKGKDVELRCDPISGHTALYWYRQSLGQGLEFLIYFQGNSAPDKSGLPSDRFSAERTGGSVSTLTIQRTQQEDSAVYLCASSLNRGRTYNEQFFGPGTRLTVL.

The rearrangement joins TRBV30 to TRBJ1-5; 8 nucleotides match TRBD1. The CDR3 covers 14 residues. Germline V lookup: CDR1 GTSNPN, CDR2 SVGIG (reference sequence). The junction had 6 bases not matched to a gene; V was cut back by 1 base and J by 7 bases. CDR3 in DNA: TGTGCCTGGAGTGCAGGACAGGGCGGACAGCCCCAGCATTTT. Translating gives CAWSAGQGGQPQHF.

The CDR3 DNA follows: TGTGCCAGCAGCTTAATCTCCTTTCCCCCCTACAATGAGCAGTTCTTC. Translation: CASSLISFPPYNEQFF. The V gene is TRBV13, the J gene TRBJ2-1; no clear D gene. CDR1 and CDR2 from the germline V gene are PRHDT and FYEKMQ (reference sequence). The CDR3 runs to 16 residues. Trimming cost V 2 bases and J 2 bases, with 13 bases left between them.

V usage is TRBV6-5 and J usage is TRBJ2-7; TRBD2 might be the D (6 bases). The CDR3 loop spans 15 amino acids. Germline V gives CDR1 MNHEY, CDR2 SVGAGI. Trimming left V 6 bases short and J 4 bases short, with 19 bases between. CDR3: CASRTGTGSGYEQYF. The CDR3, as DNA: TGTGCCAGCAGGACCGGGACGGGGAGCGGGTACGAGCAGTACTTC.